This T cell receptor (beta chain) appears in the sequencing data of a study of CD8 T cells in ankylosing spondylitis. CDR3 length equals 15 residues. The germline V and J ends were trimmed by 0 bases and 0 bases, with 9 bases remaining between them. The V gene's germline CDR1 is SGDLS and CDR2 YYNGEE. By frequency in the sample, this clonotype is medium-sized. Construction of TCR beta libraries was performed using quantitative 5'-RACE with molecular barcodes. Each CDR3 protein gets one entry after TCRdb re-called the 5' RACE reads with MiXCR. The data contain tens of thousands of distinct CDR3 sequences, just over 2.5% of them singletons.

This chain uses TRBV9 with TRBJ2-5, with D unclear. This receptor was obtained from a female donor with ankylosing spondylitis or in good health (not recorded which). The specimen was blood, either unsorted or a sorted T cell fraction (not recorded which). The CDR3 DNA reads as TGTGCCAGCAGCGTAGATATGGACCACCAAGAGACCCAGTACTTC. This codes for CASSVDMDHQETQYF. The full variable domain, its missing parts supplied by reference TRBV9 and TRBJ2-5, is DSGVTQTPKHLITATGQRVTLRCSPRSGDLSVYWYQQSLDQGLQFLIQYYNGEERAKGNILERFSAQQFPDLHSELNLSSLELGDSALYFCASSVDMDHQETQYFGPGTRLLVL.